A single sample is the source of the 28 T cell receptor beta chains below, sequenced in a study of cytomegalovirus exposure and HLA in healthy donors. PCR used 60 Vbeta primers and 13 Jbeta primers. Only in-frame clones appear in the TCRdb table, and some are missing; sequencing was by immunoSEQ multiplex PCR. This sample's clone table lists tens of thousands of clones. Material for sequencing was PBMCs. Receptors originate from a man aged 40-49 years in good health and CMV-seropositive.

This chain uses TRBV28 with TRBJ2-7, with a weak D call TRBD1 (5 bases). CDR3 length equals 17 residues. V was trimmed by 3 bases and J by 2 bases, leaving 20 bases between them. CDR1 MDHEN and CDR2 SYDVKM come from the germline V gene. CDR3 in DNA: TGTGCCAGCAGTTTTTCGCCAGGGCATCGGGCTCCCTACGAGCAGTACTTC. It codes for CASSFSPGHRAPYEQYF.

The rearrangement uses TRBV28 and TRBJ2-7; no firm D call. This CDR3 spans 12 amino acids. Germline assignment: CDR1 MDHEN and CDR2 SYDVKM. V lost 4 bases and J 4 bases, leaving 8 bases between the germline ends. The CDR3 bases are TGTGCCAGCAGTTATCCGGAGTACGAGCAGTACTTC. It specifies CASSYPEYEQYF.

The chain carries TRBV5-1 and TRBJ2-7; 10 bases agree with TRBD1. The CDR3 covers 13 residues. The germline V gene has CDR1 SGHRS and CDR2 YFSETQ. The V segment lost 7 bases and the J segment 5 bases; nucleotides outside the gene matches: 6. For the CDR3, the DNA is TGCGCCAGCTCGGGACAGGGGAGGAACGAGCAGTACTTC. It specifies CASSGQGRNEQYF.

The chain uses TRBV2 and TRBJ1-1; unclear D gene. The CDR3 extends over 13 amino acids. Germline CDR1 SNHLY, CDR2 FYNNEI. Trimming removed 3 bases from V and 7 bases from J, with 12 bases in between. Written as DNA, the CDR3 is TGTGCCAGCAGTGATACCCTACAGTATGAAGCTTTCTTT. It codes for CASSDTLQYEAFF. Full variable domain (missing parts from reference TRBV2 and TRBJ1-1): EPEVTQTPSHQVTQMGQEVILRCVPISNHLYFYWYRQILGQKVEFLVSFYNNEISEKSEIFDDQFSVERPDGSNFTLKIRSTKLEDSAMYFCASSDTLQYEAFFGQGTRLTVV.

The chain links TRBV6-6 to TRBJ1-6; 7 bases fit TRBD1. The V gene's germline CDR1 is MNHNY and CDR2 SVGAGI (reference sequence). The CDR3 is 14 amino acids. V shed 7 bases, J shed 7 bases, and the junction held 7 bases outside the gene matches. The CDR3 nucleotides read TGTGCCAGCACCGAACAGGGGTGGAATTCACCCCTCCACTTT. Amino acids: CASTEQGWNSPLHF.

CDR3: CASSMGWDRGYNEQFF. As DNA, the CDR3 is TGTGCCAGTAGTATGGGTTGGGACAGGGGGTACAATGAGCAGTTCTTC. V and J are TRBV19 and TRBJ2-1, with 11 bases lining up with TRBD1. The CDR3 extends over 16 amino acids. In germline, CDR1 is LNHDA, CDR2 SQIVND (reference sequence). Germline trimming cut 3 bases from V and 4 bases from J; bases unmatched to any gene: 5.

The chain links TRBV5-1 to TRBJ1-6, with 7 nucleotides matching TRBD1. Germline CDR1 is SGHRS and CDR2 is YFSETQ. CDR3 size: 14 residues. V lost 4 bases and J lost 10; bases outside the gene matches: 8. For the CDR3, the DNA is TGCGCCAGCAGCCAGGGACAGACGGAATCACCCCTCCACTTT. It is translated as CASSQGQTESPLHF.

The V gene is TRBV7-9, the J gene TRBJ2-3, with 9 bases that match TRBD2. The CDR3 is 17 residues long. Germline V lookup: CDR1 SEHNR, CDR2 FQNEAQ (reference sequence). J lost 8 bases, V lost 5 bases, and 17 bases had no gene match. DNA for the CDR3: TGTGCCAGCAGCCCAGAGGTTGGGACTAGCCCAGTAGGTACGCAGTATTTT. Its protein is CASSPEVGTSPVGTQYF. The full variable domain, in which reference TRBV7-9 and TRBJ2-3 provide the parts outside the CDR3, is DTGVSQNPRHKITKRGQNVTFRCDPISEHNRLYWYRQTLGQGPEFLTYFQNEAQLEKSRLLSDRFSAERPKGSFSTLEIQRTEQGDSAMYLCASSPEVGTSPVGTQYFGPGTRLTVL.

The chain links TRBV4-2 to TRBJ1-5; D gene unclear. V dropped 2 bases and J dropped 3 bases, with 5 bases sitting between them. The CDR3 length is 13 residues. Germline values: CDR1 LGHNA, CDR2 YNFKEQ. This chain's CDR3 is CASSQTNNQPQHF. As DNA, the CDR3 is TGTGCCAGCAGCCAAACAAACAATCAGCCCCAGCATTTT.

CDR3: CASGMNTEAFF. In nucleotides, the CDR3 is TGTGCCTCCGGTATGAACACTGAAGCTTTCTTT. The V and J genes are TRBV30 and TRBJ1-1; no reliable D call. Germline V lookup: CDR1 GTSNPN, CDR2 SVGIG (reference sequence). V was clipped by 7 bases and J by 0 bases, with 6 bases between them. The CDR3 loop spans 11 amino acids.

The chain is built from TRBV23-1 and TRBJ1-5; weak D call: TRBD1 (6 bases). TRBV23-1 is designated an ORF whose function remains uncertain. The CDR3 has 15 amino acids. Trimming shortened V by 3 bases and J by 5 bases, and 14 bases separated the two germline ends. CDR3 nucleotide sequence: TGCGCCAGCAGTCACAGCCGGGACAAGTATCAGCCCCAGCATTTT. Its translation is CASSHSRDKYQPQHF.

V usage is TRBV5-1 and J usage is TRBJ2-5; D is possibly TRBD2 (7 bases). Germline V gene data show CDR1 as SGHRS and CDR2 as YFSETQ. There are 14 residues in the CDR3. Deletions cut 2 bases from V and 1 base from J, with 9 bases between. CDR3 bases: TGCGCCAGCAGCTTTGGGGGGGCCCAAGAGACCCAGTACTTC. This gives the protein CASSFGGAQETQYF.

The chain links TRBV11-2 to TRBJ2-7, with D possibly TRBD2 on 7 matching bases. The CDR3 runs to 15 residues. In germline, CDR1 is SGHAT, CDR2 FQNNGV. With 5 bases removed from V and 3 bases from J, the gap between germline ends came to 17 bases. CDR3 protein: CASSPWGGPNYEQYF. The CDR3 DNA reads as TGTGCCAGCAGCCCGTGGGGGGGCCCTAACTACGAGCAGTACTTC.

Here the CDR3 DNA reads TGTGCTAGTGGTTTGGCAGGTAGCACCGGGGAGCTGTTTTTT. This encodes CASGLAGSTGELFF. V and J are TRBV12-5 and TRBJ2-2; D gene ambiguous. The germline V and J ends were trimmed by 1 base and 4 bases, with 7 bases remaining between them. The CDR3 spans 14 residues. The germline gives CDR1 LGHNT, CDR2 FRNRAP.

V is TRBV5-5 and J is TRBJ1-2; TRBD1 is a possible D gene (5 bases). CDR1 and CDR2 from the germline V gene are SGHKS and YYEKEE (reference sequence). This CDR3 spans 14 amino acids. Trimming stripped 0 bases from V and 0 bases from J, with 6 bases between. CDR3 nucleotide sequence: TGTGCCAGCAGCTTGGGGGGGGCTAACTATGGCTACACCTTC. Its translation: CASSLGGANYGYTF.

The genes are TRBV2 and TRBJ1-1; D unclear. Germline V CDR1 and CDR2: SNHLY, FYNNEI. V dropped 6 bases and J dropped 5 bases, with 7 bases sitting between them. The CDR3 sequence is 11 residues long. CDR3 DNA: TGTGCCAGCAGGGGAGAGACTGAAGCTTTCTTT. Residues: CASRGETEAFF.

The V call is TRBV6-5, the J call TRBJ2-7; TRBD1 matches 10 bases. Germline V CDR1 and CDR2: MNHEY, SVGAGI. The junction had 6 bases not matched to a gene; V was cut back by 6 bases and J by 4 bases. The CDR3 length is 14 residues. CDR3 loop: CASSPWDRGYEQYF. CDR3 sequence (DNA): TGTGCCAGCAGCCCTTGGGACAGGGGTTACGAGCAGTACTTC.

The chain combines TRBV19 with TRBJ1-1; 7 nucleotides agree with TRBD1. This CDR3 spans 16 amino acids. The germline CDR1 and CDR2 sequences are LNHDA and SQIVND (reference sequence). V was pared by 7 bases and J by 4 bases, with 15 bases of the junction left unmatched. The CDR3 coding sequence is TGTGCCAGTACCTCTCTCAGGGGGTTCACAGGCACTGAAGCTTTCTTT. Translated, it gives CASTSLRGFTGTEAFF.

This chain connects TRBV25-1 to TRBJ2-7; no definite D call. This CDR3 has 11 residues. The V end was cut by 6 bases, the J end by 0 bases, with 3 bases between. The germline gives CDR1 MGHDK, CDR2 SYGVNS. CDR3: CASSVSYEQYF. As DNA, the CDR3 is TGTGCCAGCAGCGTCTCCTACGAGCAGTACTTC.

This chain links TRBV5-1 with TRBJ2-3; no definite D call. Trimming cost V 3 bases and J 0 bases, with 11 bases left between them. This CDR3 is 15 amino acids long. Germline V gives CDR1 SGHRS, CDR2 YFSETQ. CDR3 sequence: CASSYLAESTDTQYF. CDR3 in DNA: TGCGCCAGCAGCTATTTGGCCGAAAGCACAGATACGCAGTATTTT.

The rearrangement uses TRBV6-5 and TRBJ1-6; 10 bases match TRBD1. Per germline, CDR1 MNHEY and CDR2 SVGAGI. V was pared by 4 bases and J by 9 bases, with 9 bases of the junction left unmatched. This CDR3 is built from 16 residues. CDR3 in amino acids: CASSSSRGQGFSPLHF. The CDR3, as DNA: TGTGCCAGCAGTTCTAGTCGGGGACAGGGGTTTTCACCCCTCCACTTT.

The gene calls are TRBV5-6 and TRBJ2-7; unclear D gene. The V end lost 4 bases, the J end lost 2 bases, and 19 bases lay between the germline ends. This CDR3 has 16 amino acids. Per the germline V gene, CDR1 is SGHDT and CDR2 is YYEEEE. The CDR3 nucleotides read TGTGCCAGCAGCCGACTCCTTGGCGAACGGACCTACGAGCAGTACTTC. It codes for CASSRLLGERTYEQYF.

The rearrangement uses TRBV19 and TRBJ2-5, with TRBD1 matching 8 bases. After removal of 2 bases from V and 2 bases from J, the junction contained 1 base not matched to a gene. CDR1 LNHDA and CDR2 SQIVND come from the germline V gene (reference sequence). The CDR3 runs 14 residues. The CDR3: CASSITGGQETQYF. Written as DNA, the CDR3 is TGTGCCAGTAGTATAACAGGGGGTCAAGAGACCCAGTACTTC.

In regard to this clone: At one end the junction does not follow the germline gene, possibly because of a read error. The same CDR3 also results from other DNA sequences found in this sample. CDR3 nucleotide sequence: TGTGCCAGCAGGCTACAGAGCTCCTATAATTCCCCCCTCCACTTT. It codes for CASRLQSSYNSPLHF. This sequence joins TRBV2 and TRBJ1-6; no definite D call. The germline V gene has CDR1 SNHLY and CDR2 FYNNEI. The CDR3 loop spans 15 amino acids.

CDR3 bases: TGTGCCAGCAGTTCTAGCGGGAATTACGAGCAGTACTTC. Translating it yields CASSSSGNYEQYF. The chain couples TRBV27 to TRBJ2-7, with 9 bases lining up with TRBD2. Per the germline V gene, CDR1 is MNHEY and CDR2 is SMNVEV (reference sequence). V was clipped by 4 bases and J by 4 bases; unmatched bases: 2. The CDR3 extends over 13 amino acids.

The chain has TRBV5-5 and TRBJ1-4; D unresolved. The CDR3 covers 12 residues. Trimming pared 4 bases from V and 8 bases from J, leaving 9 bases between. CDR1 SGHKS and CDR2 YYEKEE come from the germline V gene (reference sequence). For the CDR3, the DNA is TGTGCCAGCAGCCTACCTTACGAAAAACTGTTTTTT. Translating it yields CASSLPYEKLFF.

DNA for the CDR3: TGTGCCAGCAGCCCGAGACAGGTTAATTCACCCCTCCACTTT. Protein: CASSPRQVNSPLHF. V gene TRBV7-2 combines with J gene TRBJ1-6; TRBD1 is a possible D gene (6 bases). This CDR3 is 14 amino acids long. Germline lookup yields CDR1 SGHTA and CDR2 FQGNSA. V shed 5 bases and J shed 6 bases, with 11 bases lying between them.

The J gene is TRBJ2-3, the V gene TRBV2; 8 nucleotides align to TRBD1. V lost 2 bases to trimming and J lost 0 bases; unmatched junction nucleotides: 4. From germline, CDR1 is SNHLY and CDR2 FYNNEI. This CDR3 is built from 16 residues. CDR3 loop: CASSERDRTSTDTQYF. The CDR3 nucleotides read TGTGCCAGCAGTGAAAGGGACAGGACTAGCACAGATACGCAGTATTTT.